This entry is about one T cell receptor beta chain. Profiled with immunoSEQ multiplex PCR; TCRdb holds only in-frame clones, not every one. The sample has about 96,000 clones, 90% to 95% seen once. This record comes from a study of control samples from healthy donors and cancer patients. This TCR derives from a man aged 18 to 35 in good health. The material sequenced was blood.

Here the CDR3 DNA reads TGTGCCAGCATTCTCCCCGGCTACACCTTC. It specifies CASILPGYTF. The chain links TRBV12-3 or TRBV12-4 to TRBJ1-2; D ambiguous. Trimming shortened V by 7 bases and J by 8 bases, and 8 bases separated the two germline ends. The CDR3 runs to 10 residues.